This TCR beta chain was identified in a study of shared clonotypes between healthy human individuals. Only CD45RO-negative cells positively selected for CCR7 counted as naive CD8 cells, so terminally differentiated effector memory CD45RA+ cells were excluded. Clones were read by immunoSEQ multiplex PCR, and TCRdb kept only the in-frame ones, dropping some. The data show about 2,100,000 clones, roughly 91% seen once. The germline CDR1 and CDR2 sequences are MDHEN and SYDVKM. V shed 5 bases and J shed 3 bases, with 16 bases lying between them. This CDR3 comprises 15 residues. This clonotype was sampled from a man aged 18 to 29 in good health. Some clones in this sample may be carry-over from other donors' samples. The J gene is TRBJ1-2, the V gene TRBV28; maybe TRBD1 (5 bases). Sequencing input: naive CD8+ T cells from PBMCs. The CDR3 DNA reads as TGTGCCAGCAGTCTCACCCGGGACCGCTACTATGGCTACACCTTC. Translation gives CASSLTRDRYYGYTF.